What follows are 6 T cell receptor beta chains derived from one specimen sequenced in a study of shared clonotypes between healthy human individuals. Naivety among CD8 cells was defined by CD45RO negativity and positive CCR7 selection, thereby excluding terminally differentiated effector memory CD45RA+ cells. TCRdb's copy holds only in-frame clones and misses some; the assay was immunoSEQ multiplex PCR. The sample records 550,000 to 650,000 clones, 95% to 97% being singletons. Sequencing was performed on naive CD8+ T cells sorted from blood. These receptors all come from a woman in her thirties in good health.

The rearrangement uses TRBV28 and TRBJ2-5; maybe TRBD1 (5 bases). The germline CDR1 and CDR2 sequences are MDHEN and SYDVKM. Trimming cost V 1 base and J 2 bases, with 11 bases left between them. The CDR3 length is 15 residues. The CDR3 reads CASSLLGHRQETQYF. The DNA for the CDR3 is TGTGCCAGCAGTTTATTGGGGCACCGACAAGAGACCCAGTACTTC.

The genes are TRBV7-9 and TRBJ2-7, with unresolved D. The CDR3 length is 14 residues. Trimming shortened V by 5 bases and J by 0 bases, and 11 bases separated the two germline ends. Germline values: CDR1 SEHNR, CDR2 FQNEAQ (reference sequence). CDR3 amino acids: CASSQDRSSYEQYF. CDR3 nucleotide sequence: TGTGCCAGCAGCCAGGACCGAAGCTCCTACGAGCAGTACTTC.

The rearrangement joins TRBV6-5 to TRBJ2-7; TRBD2 agrees at 15 bases. The CDR3 totals 15 residues. The germline V gene has CDR1 MNHEY and CDR2 SVGAGI. V lost 5 bases and J lost 7; bases outside the gene matches: 6. The CDR3 bases are TGTGCCAGCAGTCCCGGACTAGCGGGAGGGCCGGAGCAGTACTTC. Its protein is CASSPGLAGGPEQYF.

The J gene is TRBJ1-1, the V gene TRBV7-9; no definite D call. The V and J ends lost 6 bases and 6 bases respectively, with 8 bases between them. CDR1 is SEHNR, CDR2 FQNEAQ, per germline (reference sequence). The CDR3 loop spans 11 amino acids. This chain's CDR3 is CASRHGSEAFF. Here the CDR3 DNA reads TGTGCCAGCAGACACGGGTCTGAAGCTTTCTTT.

The V call is TRBV7-8, the J call TRBJ2-3, with 8 nucleotides matching TRBD1. The CDR3 contains 16 residues. V dropped 2 bases and J dropped 0; count of bases not matched to a gene: 4. Looked up from germline, CDR1 is SGHVS and CDR2 is FQNEAQ. DNA for the CDR3: TGTGCCAGCAGCTTACTCCGGGACAGGAGCACAGATACGCAGTATTTT. This sequence encodes CASSLLRDRSTDTQYF.

The V gene is TRBV27, the J gene TRBJ2-5; D perhaps matches TRBD1 (6 bases). Germline V gene data show CDR1 as MNHEY and CDR2 as SMNVEV (reference sequence). The CDR3 has 18 residues. V gave up 0 bases and J gave up 0 bases, with 17 bases separating them. DNA for the CDR3: TGTGCCAGCAGTTTATCTTCACTCCCAGGGGTGTACCAAGAGACCCAGTACTTC. Encoded protein: CASSLSSLPGVYQETQYF.